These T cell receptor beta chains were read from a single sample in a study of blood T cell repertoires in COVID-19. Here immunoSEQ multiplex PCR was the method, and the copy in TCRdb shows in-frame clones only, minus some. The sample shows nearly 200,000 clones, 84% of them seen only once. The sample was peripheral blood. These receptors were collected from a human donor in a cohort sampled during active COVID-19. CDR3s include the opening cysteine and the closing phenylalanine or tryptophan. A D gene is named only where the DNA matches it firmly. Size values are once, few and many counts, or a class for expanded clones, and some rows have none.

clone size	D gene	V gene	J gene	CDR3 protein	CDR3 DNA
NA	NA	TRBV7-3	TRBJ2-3	CASSLGAETTDTQYF	TGTGCCAGCAGCTTAGGAGCGGAGACCACAGATACGCAGTATTTT
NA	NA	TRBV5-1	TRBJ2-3	CASSLVSGDYTDTQYF	TGCGCCAGCAGCCTCGTTTCCGGTGATTACACAGATACGCAGTATTTT
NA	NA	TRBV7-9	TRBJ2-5	CASSPQILQETQYF	TGTGCCAGCAGCCCACAGATATTACAAGAGACCCAGTACTTC
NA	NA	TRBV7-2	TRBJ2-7	CASSLFRSYEQYF	TGTGCCAGCAGCTTATTCAGGTCTTACGAGCAGTACTTC
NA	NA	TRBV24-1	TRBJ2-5	CATSDLTGPLQETQYF	TGTGCCACCAGTGATTTGACAGGTCCCCTCCAAGAGACCCAGTACTTC
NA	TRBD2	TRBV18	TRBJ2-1	CASSPTGGNEQFF	TGTGCCAGCTCACCCACGGGGGGGAATGAGCAGTTCTTC
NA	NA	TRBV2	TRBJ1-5	CASSRLRGRDSNQPQHF	TGTGCCAGCAGTCGCCTTAGAGGACGGGATAGCAATCAGCCCCAGCATTTT
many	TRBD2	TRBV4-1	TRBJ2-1	CASSQEGTRVGEQFF	TGCGCCAGCAGCCAAGAAGGGACTAGAGTGGGTGAGCAGTTCTTC
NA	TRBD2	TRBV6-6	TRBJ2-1	CASRPSGGAYNEQFF	TGTGCCAGCAGGCCGAGCGGGGGGGCCTACAATGAGCAGTTCTTC
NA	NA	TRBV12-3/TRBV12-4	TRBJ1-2	CASSRGIGGYTF	TGTGCCAGCAGCCGGGGGATCGGTGGCTACACCTTC
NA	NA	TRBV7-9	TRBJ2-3	CASSFGRSTDTQYF	TGTGCCAGCAGCTTTGGGAGGAGCACAGATACGCAGTATTTT
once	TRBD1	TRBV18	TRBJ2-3	CASSPPKGQGLDTQYF	TGTGCCAGCTCACCACCGAAGGGACAGGGGTTAGATACGCAGTATTTT
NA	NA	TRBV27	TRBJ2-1	CASHRTNNEQFF	TGTGCCAGCCACAGGACAAACAATGAGCAGTTCTTC
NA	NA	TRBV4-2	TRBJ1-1	CASSRSPRVVNTEAFF	TGTGCCAGCAGCCGTAGCCCCAGGGTAGTGAACACTGAAGCTTTCTTT
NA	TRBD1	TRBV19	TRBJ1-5	CASSKGQGAVQPQHF	TGTGCCAGTAGTAAGGGACAGGGGGCCGTTCAGCCCCAGCATTTT
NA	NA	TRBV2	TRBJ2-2	CASSETRNTGELFF	TGTGCCAGCAGTGAAACACGGAACACCGGGGAGCTGTTTTTT
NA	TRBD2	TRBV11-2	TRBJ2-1	CASSSEAGGDFNEQFF	TGTGCCAGCAGCTCCGAGGCGGGGGGAGACTTCAATGAGCAGTTCTTC
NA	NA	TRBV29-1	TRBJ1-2	CSVPREGNYGYTF	TGCAGCGTCCCGAGGGAAGGAAACTACGGCTACACCTTC
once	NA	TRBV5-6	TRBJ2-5	CASSLVWAQETQYF	TGTGCCAGCAGCTTGGTATGGGCACAAGAGACCCAGTACTTC
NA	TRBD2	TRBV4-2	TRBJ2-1	CASSQETSGRDNEQFF	TGTGCCAGCAGCCAAGAGACTAGCGGGAGGGACAATGAGCAGTTCTTC
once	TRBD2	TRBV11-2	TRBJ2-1	CASSPGAGGAYNEQFF	TGTGCCAGCAGCCCTGGGGCGGGAGGGGCCTACAATGAGCAGTTCTTC
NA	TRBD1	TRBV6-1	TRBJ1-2	CASSETPGQRALGYTF	TGTGCCAGCAGTGAAACCCCGGGACAGAGGGCATTAGGCTACACCTTC
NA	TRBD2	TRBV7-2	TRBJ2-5	CASSLSSGGLGTQYF	TGTGCCAGCAGCTTAAGTAGCGGGGGGTTGGGGACCCAGTACTTC
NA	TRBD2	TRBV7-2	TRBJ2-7	CASSLVLAGGYEQYF	TGTGCCAGCAGCTTAGTGCTAGCGGGAGGCTACGAGCAGTACTTC
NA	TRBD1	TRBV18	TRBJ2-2	CASSISGTGFGELFF	TGTGCCAGCTCCATATCCGGGACAGGGTTCGGGGAGCTGTTTTTT
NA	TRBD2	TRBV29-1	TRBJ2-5	CSVLRLGLAGDETQYF	TGCAGCGTGTTGAGGCTGGGACTAGCGGGGGATGAGACCCAGTACTTC
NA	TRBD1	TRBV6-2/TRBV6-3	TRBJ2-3	CASSSTGLVDTQYF	TGTGCCAGCAGTTCGACAGGGCTGGTAGATACGCAGTATTTT
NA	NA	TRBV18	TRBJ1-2	CASSPAGQPQGYTF	TGTGCCAGCTCACCAGCGGGCCAGCCTCAGGGCTACACCTTC
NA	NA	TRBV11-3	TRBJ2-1	CASSRGHPYEQFF	TGTGCCAGCAGCAGGGGCCATCCCTATGAGCAGTTCTTC
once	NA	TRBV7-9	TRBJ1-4	CASSLRTVHKGEKLFF	TGTGCCAGCAGCTTAAGGACAGTACACAAGGGTGAAAAACTGTTTTTT
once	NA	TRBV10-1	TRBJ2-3	CASRDSPTDTQYF	TGCGCCAGCAGGGACAGCCCCACAGATACGCAGTATTTT
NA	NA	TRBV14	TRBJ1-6	CASSQEVGNNSPLHF	TGTGCCAGCAGCCAAGAAGTCGGGAATAATTCACCCCTCCACTTT
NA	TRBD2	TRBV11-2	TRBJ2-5	CASSRRVAGGRKTQYF	TGTGCCAGCAGCCGACGAGTAGCGGGGGGGAGGAAGACCCAGTACTTC
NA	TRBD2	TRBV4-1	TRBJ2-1	CASSQMGLAGVDEQFF	TGCGCCAGCAGCCAAATGGGACTAGCGGGAGTTGATGAGCAGTTCTTC
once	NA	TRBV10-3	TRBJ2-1	CASLRGTGAANEQFF	TGTGCCAGCCTTCGTGGTACTGGGGCGGCTAATGAGCAGTTCTTC
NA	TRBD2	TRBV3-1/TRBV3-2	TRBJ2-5	CASSLRLGGRKTQYF	TGTGCCAGCAGCCTACGACTCGGGGGGAGGAAGACCCAGTACTTC
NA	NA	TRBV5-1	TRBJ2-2	CASSSRGGPDTGELFF	TGCGCCAGCAGCTCTAGGGGAGGCCCGGACACCGGGGAGCTGTTTTTT
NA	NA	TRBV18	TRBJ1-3	CASSPRTVNSGNTIYF	TGTGCCAGCTCACCCCGGACAGTTAATTCTGGAAACACCATATATTTT
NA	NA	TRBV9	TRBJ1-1	CASSARIVNTEAFF	TGTGCCAGCAGCGCCCGAATAGTGAACACTGAAGCTTTCTTT
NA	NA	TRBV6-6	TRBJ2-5	CASSYFGMNEETQYF	TGTGCCAGCAGTTACTTCGGGATGAATGAAGAGACCCAGTACTTC
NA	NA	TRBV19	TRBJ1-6	CASGVSYNSPLHF	TGTGCCAGCGGGGTATCGTATAATTCACCCCTCCACTTT
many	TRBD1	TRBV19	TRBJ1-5	CASSGQGVNQPQHF	TGTGCCAGTAGTGGACAGGGGGTCAATCAGCCCCAGCATTTT
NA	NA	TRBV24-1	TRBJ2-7	CATSGMGNEQYF	TGTGCCACCAGCGGAATGGGCAACGAGCAGTACTTC
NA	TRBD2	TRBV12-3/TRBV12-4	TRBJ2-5	CASNGGAQETQYF	TGTGCCAGCAACGGGGGGGCACAAGAGACCCAGTACTTC
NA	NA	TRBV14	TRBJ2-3	CASSQGGQTIYSTDTQYF	TGTGCCAGCAGCCAAGGGGGCCAGACGATTTATAGCACAGATACGCAGTATTTT
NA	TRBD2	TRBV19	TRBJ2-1	CASSIDDLAGGPYNEQFF	TGTGCCAGTAGTATAGATGATCTAGCGGGGGGCCCCTACAATGAGCAGTTCTTC
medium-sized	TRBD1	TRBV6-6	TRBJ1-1	CASRGTGSGTEAFF	TGTGCCAGCAGGGGGACAGGGTCGGGTACTGAAGCTTTCTTT
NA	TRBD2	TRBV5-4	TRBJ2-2	CASSRTSGATGELFF	TGTGCCAGCAGTCGGACTAGCGGGGCCACCGGGGAGCTGTTTTTT
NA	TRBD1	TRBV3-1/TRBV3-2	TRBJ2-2	CASSHDRAYRTGELFF	TGTGCCAGCAGCCACGACAGGGCGTATCGCACCGGGGAGCTGTTTTTT
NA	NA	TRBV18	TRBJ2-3	CASSPRGLSTDTQYF	TGTGCCAGCTCACCTCGCGGGCTGAGCACAGATACGCAGTATTTT
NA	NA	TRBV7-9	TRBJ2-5	CASSLVSGQGNLETQYF	TGTGCCAGCAGCTTAGTATCAGGGCAGGGGAATCTGGAGACCCAGTACTTC
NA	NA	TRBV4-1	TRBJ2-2	CASSQGPGTGELFF	TGCGCCAGCAGCCAAGGTCCGGGGACCGGGGAGCTGTTTTTT
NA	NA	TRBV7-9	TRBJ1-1	CASSLALGSTSKNTEAFF	TGTGCCAGCAGCTTAGCGCTGGGCAGCACTAGCAAGAACACTGAAGCTTTCTTT
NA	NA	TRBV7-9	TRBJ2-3	CASGRGADTQYF	TGTGCCAGCGGCAGGGGCGCAGATACGCAGTATTTT